These 25 T cell receptor beta chains originate from one sample sequenced in a study of Ad26.COV2.S vaccination and SARS-CoV-2 variants. Sequencing was performed with immunoSEQ multiplex PCR; in TCRdb, only in-frame clones are kept and a portion is missing. Of 430,000 or so clones listed, roughly 89% are singletons. Sample treatment: around 19 received Ad26.COV2.S at low or high dose, single or two shots; a few received placebo; per-sample allocation not given. Following the first vaccine or placebo injection, samples were taken on day 63. Sequences were derived from peripheral blood, sampled in a trial of Ad26.COV2.S vaccine versus placebo. The receptors shown here come from a person between 18 and 65 years old who received the Ad26.COV2.S COVID-19 vaccine or a placebo.

CDR3 DNA: TGTGCCAGCAGCCAAGAGTGGAGGTCCGGGGAGCTGTTTTTT. Translated, it gives CASSQEWRSGELFF. The chain uses TRBV4-2 and TRBJ2-2, with D tentatively TRBD2 (5 bases). The CDR3 has 14 residues. Trimming took off 0 bases at V and 6 bases at J, with 8 bases between the two ends. Germline V gene lookup returns CDR1 LGHNA and CDR2 YNFKEQ.

The chain carries TRBV5-6 and TRBJ1-1; D unclear. With 0 bases removed from V and 4 bases from J, the gap between germline ends came to 7 bases. Germline CDR1 SGHDT, CDR2 YYEEEE. This CDR3 is 13 amino acids long. CDR3 nucleotides: TGTGCCAGCAGCTTGGTAAGGGTCACTGAAGCTTTCTTT. It yields the protein CASSLVRVTEAFF.

This clone was seen a single time. The V call is TRBV27, the J call TRBJ2-7; no definite D call. V lost 7 bases to trimming and J lost 4 bases, with 11 bases between them. The CDR3 extends over 12 amino acids. The V gene's germline CDR1 is MNHEY and CDR2 SMNVEV (reference sequence). The CDR3 is CASNWPPYEQYV. CDR3 in DNA: TGTGCCAGCAACTGGCCACCTTACGAGCAGTACGTC.

This clone was seen more than once but under ten times. V is TRBV5-1 and J is TRBJ1-2; a possible D gene is TRBD1 (6 bases). Germline CDR1 is SGHRS and CDR2 is YFSETQ. This CDR3 comprises 14 residues. With 0 bases removed from V and 7 bases from J, the gap between germline ends came to 13 bases. DNA for the CDR3: TGCGCCAGCAGCTTGGCTGGGGACATCCCTGGCTACACCTTC. Amino acids: CASSLAGDIPGYTF.

V and J are TRBV6-5 and TRBJ2-3; the match to TRBD2 covers 7 bases. The CDR3 sequence is 15 residues long. Looked up from germline, CDR1 is MNHEY and CDR2 is SVGAGI. Germline trimming cut 2 bases from V and 6 bases from J; bases unmatched to any gene: 8. For the CDR3, the DNA is TGTGCCAGCAGTTACCGGGCGGGAGTATCGGATACGCAGTATTTT. Amino acids: CASSYRAGVSDTQYF.

In this sample, this clone turned up once. The J gene is TRBJ2-3, the V gene TRBV14, with a tentative D call TRBD1 (6 bases). Trimming removed 5 bases at V and 2 bases at J, with 8 bases between. Germline CDR1 SGHDN, CDR2 FVKESK. There are 13 residues in the CDR3. CDR3 in amino acids: CASSGQLTDTQYF. CDR3 coding DNA: TGTGCCAGCAGCGGACAGCTCACAGATACGCAGTATTTT.

The rearrangement joins TRBV13 to TRBJ1-1; a weak D match, TRBD1 (6 bases). Germline loops: CDR1 PRHDT, CDR2 FYEKMQ (reference sequence). The V end lost 5 bases, the J end lost 3 bases, and 19 bases lay between the germline ends. The CDR3 covers 16 residues. CDR3 sequence: CASSRPGWQGYTEAFF. The CDR3 region has the DNA TGTGCCAGCAGCAGACCGGGGTGGCAGGGGTACACTGAAGCTTTCTTT.

The V call is TRBV4-2, the J call TRBJ2-7; D assignment may be TRBD1 or TRBD2 (5 bases each). CDR1 and CDR2 (germline): LGHNA, YNFKEQ. V was pared by 1 base and J by 1 base, with 14 bases between. The CDR3 has 16 residues. Written as DNA, the CDR3 is TGTGCCAGCAGCCAAGTACCCGGGACGCCTTCCTACGAGCAGTACGTC. Its protein is CASSQVPGTPSYEQYV.

The rearrangement links TRBV5-1 to TRBJ2-6; TRBD1 matches at 7 bases. CDR1 SGHRS and CDR2 YFSETQ come from the germline V gene. The J segment lost 0 bases and the V segment lost 9 bases, leaving 12 bases of the junction unmatched. CDR3 length: 17 amino acids. The CDR3 is CATTTGINYSGANVLTF. CDR3 nucleotide sequence: TGCGCCACTACGACAGGGATTAATTACTCTGGGGCCAACGTCCTGACTTTC.

The rearrangement links TRBV3-1 (or the pseudogene TRBV3-2) to TRBJ2-2, with D uncertain. Trimming took 4 bases from V and 1 from J, leaving 7 bases between them. This CDR3 is built from 14 residues. Germline assignment: CDR1 LGHDT and CDR2 YNNKEL (reference sequence). The CDR3 loop reads CASSLRLNTGELFF. CDR3 bases: TGTGCCAGCAGCCTCAGACTGAACACCGGGGAGCTGTTTTTT.

The chain employs TRBV6-1 and TRBJ2-5; TRBD2 matches at 8 bases. The CDR3 is 14 amino acids. V dropped 3 bases and J dropped 7; count of bases not matched to a gene: 7. CDR1 is MNHNS, CDR2 SASEGT, per germline. Here the CDR3 reads CASSEGLDSRTQYF. CDR3 DNA: TGTGCCAGCAGTGAGGGACTAGACAGCCGGACCCAGTACTTC.

This chain connects TRBV9 to TRBJ2-1; maybe TRBD2 (6 bases). Germline V gene lookup returns CDR1 SGDLS and CDR2 YYNGEE. V lost 2 bases and J lost 3, with 12 bases in between. CDR3 length: 15 amino acids. CDR3 in DNA: TGTGCCAGCAGCGTCGGGAGTACCTACTACAATGAGCAGTTCTTC. It codes for CASSVGSTYYNEQFF.

The CDR3 region has the DNA TGTGCCAGCAGTTTCCAGGGGGCTAGAGAGACCCAGTACTTC. It yields the protein CASSFQGARETQYF. This chain links TRBV28 with TRBJ2-5; TRBD1 matches at 8 bases. Germline lookup yields CDR1 MDHEN and CDR2 SYDVKM. The CDR3 length is 14 residues. Trimming at V came to 3 bases and at J to 4 bases, leaving 4 bases not matched to a gene.

The V gene is TRBV5-1, the J gene TRBJ2-3, with TRBD2 identical over 10 bases. The CDR3 covers 15 residues. Germline CDR1 is SGHRS and CDR2 is YFSETQ. With V trimmed by 4 bases and J by 6 bases, 8 bases remained unmatched. CDR3 in amino acids: CASSRGAGGYDTQYF. The CDR3 DNA sequence: TGCGCCAGCAGCCGTGGAGCGGGAGGGTATGATACGCAGTATTTT.

The V call is TRBV2, the J call TRBJ1-2, with TRBD1 matching 9 bases. The length of the CDR3 is 17 residues. Losses at the gene ends were 5 bases for V and 4 bases for J; bases not matched to a gene: 14. CDR1 is SNHLY and CDR2 is FYNNEI in the germline V gene. The CDR3 DNA follows: TGTGCCAGCAGTCTACCCCTGGGGACAGGGAAGGGCTATGGCTACACCTTC. Translation gives CASSLPLGTGKGYGYTF.

The genes are TRBV18 and TRBJ2-5, with D possibly being TRBD1 (6 bases). Germline-derived CDR1 and CDR2 are KGHSH and LQKENI. This CDR3 region has 14 residues. Between the trimmed V and J ends, which lost 1 base and 5 bases, there was a span of 11 bases. This CDR3 is CASSPLGAYETQYF. For the CDR3, the DNA is TGTGCCAGCTCACCACTGGGGGCCTATGAGACCCAGTACTTC. Combining the CDR3 with reference TRBV18 and TRBJ2-5 gives the whole variable domain NAGVMQNPRHLVRRRGQEARLRCSPMKGHSHVYWYRQLPEEGLKFMVYLQKENIIDESGMPKERFSAEFPKEGPSILRIQQVVRGDSAAYFCASSPLGAYETQYFGPGTRLLVL.

The rearrangement joins TRBV6-6 to TRBJ2-5; 9 bases line up with TRBD2. Looked up from germline, CDR1 is MNHNY and CDR2 is SVGAGI (reference sequence). The length of the CDR3 is 15 residues. The V segment lost 6 bases and the J segment 0 bases; nucleotides outside the gene matches: 5. CDR3 nucleotides: TGTGCCAGCAGGCCGACTAGCGGATACCAAGAGACCCAGTACTTC. Protein sequence: CASRPTSGYQETQYF.

The chain couples TRBV6-1 to TRBJ1-1; tentatively, D is TRBD1 (5 bases). This CDR3 spans 14 amino acids. Germline V gene data show CDR1 as MNHNS and CDR2 as SASEGT. V dropped 1 base and J dropped 5 bases, with 11 bases sitting between them. CDR3 region: CASSEVGGGTEAFF. DNA for the CDR3: TGTGCCAGCAGTGAAGTCGGGGGGGGAACTGAAGCTTTCTTT.

The chain couples TRBV20-1 to TRBJ2-1; possibly TRBD1 for D (5 bases). The CDR3 length is 14 residues. V was clipped by 3 bases and J by 4 bases, with 13 bases between them. Germline CDR1 and CDR2: DFQATT and SNEGSKA (reference sequence). The CDR3 nucleotides are TGCAGTGCTAGTAAAGACAGCGTTTACAATGAGCAGTTCTTC. It codes for CSASKDSVYNEQFF.

This clone showed up just once. J is TRBJ1-2 and V is TRBV29-1; the D gene is possibly TRBD1 (6 bases). The CDR3 has 12 amino acids. The V gene lost 6 bases and the J gene lost 10 bases, with 18 bases spanning the gap. Germline V gene sequence: CDR1 SQVTM, CDR2 ANQGSEA. The CDR3 DNA reads as TGCAGCGTCCCGAAGAGGGGGGGCGCCTACACCTTC. It translates to CSVPKRGGAYTF.

The rearrangement joins TRBV7-2 to TRBJ1-2; D may be TRBD1 (5 bases). The germline V gene has CDR1 SGHTA and CDR2 FQGNSA. CDR3 length: 14 amino acids. The germline V and J ends were trimmed by 0 bases and 4 bases, with 9 bases remaining between them. In DNA form, the CDR3 reads TGTGCCAGCAGCTTAGCCGGGGCCAGCTATGGCTACACCTTC. Its translation: CASSLAGASYGYTF. Looking up the rest from reference TRBV7-2 and TRBJ1-2 gives the full variable domain: GAGVSQSPSNKVTEKGKDVELRCDPISGHTALYWYRQSLGQGLEFLIYFQGNSAPDKSGLPSDRFSAERTGGSVSTLTIQRTQQEDSAVYLCASSLAGASYGYTFGSGTRLTVV.

The V gene is TRBV28, the J gene TRBJ1-1; D gene unclear. V lost 2 bases, J lost 0 bases, and 7 bases lay in between. The germline V gene has CDR1 MDHEN and CDR2 SYDVKM. The CDR3 spans 14 residues. The CDR3 is CASSLTTLNTEAFF. CDR3 DNA sequence: TGTGCCAGCAGTTTAACCACACTGAACACTGAAGCTTTCTTT.

The chain couples TRBV28 to TRBJ1-2; tentative D call: TRBD1 (6 bases). The V gene lost 2 bases and the J gene lost 3 bases, with 7 bases spanning the gap. This CDR3 has 13 residues. Germline V CDR1 and CDR2: MDHEN, SYDVKM. DNA for the CDR3: TGTGCCAGCAGTTTAGCAGGGGACTATGGCTACACCTTC. This gives the protein CASSLAGDYGYTF.

The chain uses TRBV18 and TRBJ1-1; D gene uncertain. The CDR3 loop spans 13 amino acids. Germline V gives CDR1 KGHSH, CDR2 LQKENI. V gave up 6 bases and J gave up 6 bases, with 14 bases separating them. CDR3 sequence reads: CASSSDMGPEAFF. The DNA of the CDR3 is TGTGCCAGCTCGTCCGATATGGGCCCTGAAGCTTTCTTT.

The CDR3 here is CASSYPTGDRTNEKLFF. CDR3 DNA: TGTGCCAGCAGCTACCCTACAGGGGATAGGACTAATGAAAAACTGTTTTTT. This chain uses TRBV5-6 with TRBJ1-4, with TRBD1 identical over 7 bases. The V gene end was trimmed by 3 bases and the J gene end by 2 bases; junction bases not matched to a gene: 10. Germline V gene lookup returns CDR1 SGHDT and CDR2 YYEEEE. The CDR3 covers 17 residues.